The 7 T cell receptor beta chains below all came from one sample that was sequenced in a study of OX40 agonist ivuxolimab in advanced cancers. The method was immunoSEQ multiplex PCR; TCRdb's version includes in-frame clones alone and lacks a portion of them. The sample carries 65,000 to 90,000 clones, 85% to 90% recorded once. Source: CD4+ or CD8+ T cells sorted from blood, taken in a trial of the OX40 agonist ivuxolimab. The receptors derive from an adult with an advanced solid tumor such as melanoma, head and neck, liver or kidney cancer.

The rearrangement uses TRBV10-3 and TRBJ1-2; D gene unclear. The CDR3 spans 14 residues. V lost 2 bases, J lost 8 bases, and 15 bases lay in between. Germline V CDR1 and CDR2: ENHRY, SYGVKD. CDR3 region: CAISEDIGGKGYTF. For the CDR3, the DNA is TGTGCCATCAGTGAGGATATAGGAGGGAAGGGCTACACCTTC.

The sample holds a few counts of this clone. This rearrangement joins TRBV4-1 to TRBJ2-7, with no clear D. V gave up 1 base and J gave up 4 bases, with 8 bases separating them. Per the germline V gene, CDR1 is MGHRA and CDR2 is YSYEKL. The CDR3 covers 13 residues. The chain's CDR3 is CASSQGTGYEQYF. The CDR3 coding sequence is TGCGCCAGCAGCCAAGGAACCGGGTACGAGCAGTACTTC.

The chain joins TRBV7-2 to TRBJ2-1; a weak D match, TRBD1 (5 bases). CDR3 length: 13 residues. From germline, CDR1 is SGHTA and CDR2 FQGNSA. With 4 bases removed from V and 12 bases from J, the gap between germline ends came to 16 bases. The CDR3 region is CASSSPEGAWQFF. The CDR3 DNA sequence: TGTGCCAGCAGCTCACCTGAAGGGGCGTGGCAGTTCTTC.

The V call is TRBV6-1, the J call TRBJ2-6; 7 bases fit TRBD1. This CDR3 is built from 15 residues. Looked up from germline, CDR1 is MNHNS and CDR2 is SASEGT. V shed 7 bases, J shed 0 bases, and the junction held 3 bases outside the gene matches. This chain's CDR3 is CASTRDSSGANVLTF. The CDR3 DNA follows: TGTGCCAGCACCCGGGACAGCTCTGGGGCCAACGTCCTGACTTTC.

For the CDR3, the DNA is TGTGCCAGCAGCTTCGGGGGGTCCTACGAGCAGTACTTC. Protein: CASSFGGSYEQYF. The chain is built from TRBV7-9 and TRBJ2-7; the match to TRBD2 covers 7 bases. V lost 3 bases and J lost 1; bases outside the gene matches: 0. This CDR3 comprises 13 residues. CDR1 and CDR2 from the germline V gene are SEHNR and FQNEAQ (reference sequence).

This chain uses TRBV19 with TRBJ2-1; 8 nucleotides agree with TRBD2. CDR3 length: 15 amino acids. Looked up from germline, CDR1 is LNHDA and CDR2 is SQIVND (reference sequence). After removal of 6 bases from V and 4 bases from J, the junction contained 8 bases not matched to a gene. The CDR3 DNA sequence: TGTGCCAGTAGCCAGGGGACTAGAGGTTACAATGAGCAGTTCTTC. It encodes CASSQGTRGYNEQFF.

V gene TRBV5-1 combines with J gene TRBJ1-6, with D possibly matching TRBD1 (6 bases). The germline V and J ends were trimmed by 2 bases and 3 bases, with 9 bases remaining between them. The CDR3 length is 15 residues. From germline, CDR1 is SGHRS and CDR2 YFSETQ. This CDR3 reads CASSFNRDYNSPLHF. CDR3 bases: TGCGCCAGCAGCTTTAACAGGGACTATAATTCACCCCTCCACTTT.